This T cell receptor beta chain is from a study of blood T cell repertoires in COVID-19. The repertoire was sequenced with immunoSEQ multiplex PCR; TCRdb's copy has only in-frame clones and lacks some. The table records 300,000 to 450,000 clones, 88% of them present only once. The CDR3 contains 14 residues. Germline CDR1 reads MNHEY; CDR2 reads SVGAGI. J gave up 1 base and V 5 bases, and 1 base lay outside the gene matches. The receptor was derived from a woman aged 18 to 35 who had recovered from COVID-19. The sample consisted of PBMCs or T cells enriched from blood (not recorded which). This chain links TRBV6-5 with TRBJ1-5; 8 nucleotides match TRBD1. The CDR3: CASSRDRSNQPQHF. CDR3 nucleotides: TGTGCCAGCAGTCGGGACAGGAGCAATCAGCCCCAGCATTTT.